This entry lists 5 T cell receptor beta chains sequenced from one sample in a study of cytomegalovirus exposure and HLA in healthy donors. PCR primers comprised 60 Vbeta and 13 Jbeta primers. Using immunoSEQ multiplex PCR, the repertoire was profiled, and TCRdb retains in-frame clones only, with some absent. The table has nearly 200,000 clones, more than 75% seen once. Sequenced: PBMCs. The receptors were sampled from a male donor in good health and CMV-seropositive.

The chain employs TRBV9 and TRBJ2-5, with 9 bases lining up with TRBD2. The junction had 8 bases not matched to a gene; V was cut back by 4 bases and J by 7 bases. The CDR3 has 14 residues. The germline gives CDR1 SGDLS, CDR2 YYNGEE. The CDR3 DNA reads as TGTGCCAGCAGCCCTAGCGGGACTAGCAGGACCCAGTACTTC. Amino acid sequence: CASSPSGTSRTQYF.

This chain uses TRBV6-5 with TRBJ1-2; tentative D call: TRBD1 (6 bases). V was clipped by 2 bases and J by 4 bases, with 11 bases between them. Germline lookup yields CDR1 MNHEY and CDR2 SVGAGI. The CDR3 contains 14 residues. The DNA for the CDR3 is TGTGCCAGCAGTTACGTTGGCAGGGGCTATGGCTACACCTTC. Translated: CASSYVGRGYGYTF.

The chain joins TRBV14 to TRBJ2-7; unclear D gene. V lost 0 bases, J lost 3 bases, and 9 bases lay in between. The CDR3 has 14 residues. Germline values: CDR1 SGHDN, CDR2 FVKESK. The CDR3 DNA reads TGTGCCAGCAGCCAAGAGAACAGTTTCTACGAGCAGTACTTC. Its translation: CASSQENSFYEQYF.

This chain connects TRBV5-1 to TRBJ2-3, with D maybe TRBD1 (6 bases). This CDR3 contains 17 residues. The V and J ends lost 4 bases and 0 bases respectively, with 18 bases between them. Germline lookup yields CDR1 SGHRS and CDR2 YFSETQ. The DNA for the CDR3 is TGCGCCAGCAGCATTGGACAGCCTAGCACTAGCACAGATACGCAGTATTTT. Protein product: CASSIGQPSTSTDTQYF.

A single count supports this clone. The chain couples TRBV7-8 to TRBJ2-7, with TRBD2 identical over 11 bases. From germline, CDR1 is SGHVS and CDR2 FQNEAQ. The CDR3 consists of 15 residues. V dropped 1 base and J dropped 5; count of bases not matched to a gene: 4. CDR3 DNA: TGTGCCAGCAGCTTAGTAGCGGGAGGGCCGCACGAGCAGTACTTC. Protein: CASSLVAGGPHEQYF.